This T cell receptor (beta chain) was captured in a study of T cell responses to AZD1222 COVID-19 vaccine. Overall study results and limits: Epitopes outside B.1.351 and B.1.1.7 mutated regions reportedly drew nearly half of spike TCRs. Repertoire samples came only from after the peak T cell response. The donor cohort was predominantly white British with a female majority, and clonal diversity may have been underestimated.

Clones were sequenced by immunoSEQ multiplex PCR, and TCRdb holds only the in-frame ones, with some missing. The sample lists roughly 100,000 clones, approximately 88% occurring once. The germline V and J ends were trimmed by 4 bases and 5 bases, with 15 bases remaining between them. The CDR3 is 15 residues long. Germline V gene lookup returns CDR1 MNHEY and CDR2 SVGAGI. In regard to this clone: Antigen unknown.

This rearrangement joins TRBV6-5 to TRBJ2-1; tentatively, D is TRBD2 (6 bases). The source material was peripheral blood, sampled on day 0 of AZD1222 vaccination. The clonotype originates from an adult in good health. In DNA form, the CDR3 reads TGTGCCAGCAGTTTCTCCCCACGGGGGAACAATGAGCAGTTCTTC. This translates into CASSFSPRGNNEQFF.